This T cell receptor beta chain was found in a study of response to subunit inactivated influenza vaccine (dated by TCRdb to between 2017 and 2018). The study in broad terms: The study used deep quantitative T cell receptor repertoire profiling to track responses to a trivalent subunit inactivated influenza vaccine. The paper's findings and limits, for the study overall: The authors suggested that each seasonal influenza vaccination may recruit only a limited number of new T cells.

Receptor libraries were prepared by RT-PCR. The sequencing machine was an Illumina HiSeq 2500. TCRdb itself trimmed the public reads at Q25 with fastp, ran MiXCR and retained productive beta chains. Under each unique CDR3 protein, matching rows form one entry showing the most common genes and DNA. The sample profile shows more than 600,000 distinct CDR3 sequences; around a sixth of them were found once. 11% of the sample is held by the ten biggest clonotypes. To note about this clonotype: The clone's antigen remains unknown. No base qualities exist here, and no much larger clone lies one base off it.

This clonotype was sampled from a man between 45 and 60 years old who received an inactivated influenza vaccine. Donor details come from another sample of the same person, matched by shared clones. Sequencing used PBMCs from blood, obtained around 5 days after vaccination.

The CDR3 in this case is CASSWAAAGGLSSYNEQFF. The bases are TGTGCCAGCAGCTGGGCTGCGGCGGGGGGCTTAAGCTCCTACAATGAGCAGTTCTTC. The receptor chain draws on TRBV5-6 and TRBJ2-1; 8 bases in the junction line up with TRBD2. Unmatched junction bases come to 14, with V trimmed by 3 bases and J by 0 bases. CDR1 is given as SGHDT and CDR2 as YYEEEE, both from the germline V gene. From the cysteine through the phenylalanine, the CDR3 covers 19 amino acids. Just the 57-base CDR3 DNA is kept, in frame starting at base 1.